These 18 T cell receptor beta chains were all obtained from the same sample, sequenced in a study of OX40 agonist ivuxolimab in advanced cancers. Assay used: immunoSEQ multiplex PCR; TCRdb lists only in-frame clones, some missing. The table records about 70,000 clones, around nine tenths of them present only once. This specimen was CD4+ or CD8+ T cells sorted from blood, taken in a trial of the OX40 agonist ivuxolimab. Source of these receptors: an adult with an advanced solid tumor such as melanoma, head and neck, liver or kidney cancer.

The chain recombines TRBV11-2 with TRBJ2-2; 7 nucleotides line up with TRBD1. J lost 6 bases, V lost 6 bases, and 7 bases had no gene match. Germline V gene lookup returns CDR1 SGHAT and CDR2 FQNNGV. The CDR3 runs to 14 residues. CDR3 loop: CASRYTQGAGELFF. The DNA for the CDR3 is TGTGCCAGCAGATATACCCAGGGGGCCGGGGAGCTGTTTTTT.

CDR3 loop: CASSPLTGVASPQHF. CDR3 bases: TGTGCCAGCAGCCCCTTGACAGGGGTTGCCTCGCCCCAGCATTTT. This sequence joins TRBV7-8 and TRBJ1-5; 8 bases agree with TRBD1. This CDR3 is built from 15 residues. V lost 5 bases to trimming and J lost 9 bases; unmatched junction nucleotides: 12. In germline, CDR1 is SGHVS, CDR2 FQNEAQ.

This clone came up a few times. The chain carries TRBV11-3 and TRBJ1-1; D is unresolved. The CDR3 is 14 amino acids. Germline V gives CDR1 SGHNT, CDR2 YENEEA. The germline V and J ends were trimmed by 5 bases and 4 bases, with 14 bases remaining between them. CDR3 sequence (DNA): TGTGCCAGCAGCGCGACACAAACGGGCACTGAAGCTTTCTTT. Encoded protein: CASSATQTGTEAFF.

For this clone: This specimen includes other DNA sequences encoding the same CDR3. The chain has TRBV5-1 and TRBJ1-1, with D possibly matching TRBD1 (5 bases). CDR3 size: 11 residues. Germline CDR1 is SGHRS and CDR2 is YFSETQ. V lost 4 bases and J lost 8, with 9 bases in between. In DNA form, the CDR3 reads TGCGCCAGCAGCCTTGGGACGGAAGCTTTCTTT. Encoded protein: CASSLGTEAFF.

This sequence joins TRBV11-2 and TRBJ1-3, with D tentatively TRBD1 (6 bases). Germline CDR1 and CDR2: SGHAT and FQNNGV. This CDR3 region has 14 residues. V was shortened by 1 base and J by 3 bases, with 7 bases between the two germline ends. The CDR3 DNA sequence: TGTGCCAGCAGCTTAGGGACAGTTGGAAACACCATATATTTT. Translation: CASSLGTVGNTIYF. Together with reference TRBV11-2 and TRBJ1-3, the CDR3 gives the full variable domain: EAGVAQSPRYKIIEKRQSVAFWCNPISGHATLYWYQQILGQGPKLLIQFQNNGVVDDSQLPKDRFSAERLKGVDSTLKIQPAKLEDSAVYLCASSLGTVGNTIYFGEGSWLTVV.

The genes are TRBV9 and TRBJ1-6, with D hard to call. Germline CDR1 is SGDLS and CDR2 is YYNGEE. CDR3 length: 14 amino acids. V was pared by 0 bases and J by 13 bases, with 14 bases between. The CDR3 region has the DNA TGTGCCAGCAGCGTAGGTACGGGGTCAAGGCCCCTCCACTTT. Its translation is CASSVGTGSRPLHF.

Here the CDR3 reads CASSINSATNEKLFF. DNA for the CDR3: TGTGCCAGTAGTATCAACAGTGCAACTAATGAAAAACTGTTTTTT. V usage is TRBV19 and J usage is TRBJ1-4; D not certain. This CDR3 region has 15 residues. CDR1 LNHDA and CDR2 SQIVND come from the germline V gene (reference sequence). V was shortened by 3 bases and J by 0 bases, with 8 bases between the two germline ends.

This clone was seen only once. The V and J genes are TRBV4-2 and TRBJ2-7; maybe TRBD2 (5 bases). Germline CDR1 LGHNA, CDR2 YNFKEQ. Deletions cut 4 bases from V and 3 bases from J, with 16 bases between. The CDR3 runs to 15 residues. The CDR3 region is CASSPHSEEIYEQYF. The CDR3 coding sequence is TGTGCCAGCAGCCCCCATTCGGAGGAGATCTACGAGCAGTACTTC.

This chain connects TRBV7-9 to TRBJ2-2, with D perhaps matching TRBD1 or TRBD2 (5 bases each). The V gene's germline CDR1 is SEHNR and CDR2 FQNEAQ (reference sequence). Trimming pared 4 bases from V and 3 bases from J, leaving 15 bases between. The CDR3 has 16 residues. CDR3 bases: TGTGCCAGCAGCTCACCCGGGACGGATGACACCGGGGAGCTGTTTTTT. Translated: CASSSPGTDDTGELFF.

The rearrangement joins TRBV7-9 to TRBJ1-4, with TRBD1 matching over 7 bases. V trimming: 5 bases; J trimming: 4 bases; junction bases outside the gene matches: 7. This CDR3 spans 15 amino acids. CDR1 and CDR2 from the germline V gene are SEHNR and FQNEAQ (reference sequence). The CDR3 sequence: CASSLGTAINEKLFF. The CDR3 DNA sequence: TGTGCCAGCAGCCTCGGGACAGCTATTAATGAAAAACTGTTTTTT.

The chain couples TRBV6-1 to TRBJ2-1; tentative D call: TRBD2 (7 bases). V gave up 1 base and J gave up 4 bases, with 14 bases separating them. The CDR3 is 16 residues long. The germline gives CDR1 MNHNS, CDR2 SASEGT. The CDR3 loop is CASSEVDGGRYNEQFF. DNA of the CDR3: TGTGCCAGCAGTGAAGTTGACGGGGGGCGTTACAATGAGCAGTTCTTC.

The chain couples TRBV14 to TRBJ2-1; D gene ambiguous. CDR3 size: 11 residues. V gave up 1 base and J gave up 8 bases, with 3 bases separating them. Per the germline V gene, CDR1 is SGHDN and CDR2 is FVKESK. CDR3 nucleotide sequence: TGTGCCAGCAGCCAAGGGCATGAGCAGTTCTTC. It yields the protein CASSQGHEQFF.

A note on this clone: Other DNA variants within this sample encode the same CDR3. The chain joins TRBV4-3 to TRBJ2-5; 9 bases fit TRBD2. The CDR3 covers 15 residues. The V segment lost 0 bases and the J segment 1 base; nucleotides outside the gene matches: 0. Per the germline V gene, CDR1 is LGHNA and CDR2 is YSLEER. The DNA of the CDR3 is TGCGCCAGCAGCCAAGAGCGGGGGGGCCAAGAGACCCAGTACTTC. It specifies CASSQERGGQETQYF.

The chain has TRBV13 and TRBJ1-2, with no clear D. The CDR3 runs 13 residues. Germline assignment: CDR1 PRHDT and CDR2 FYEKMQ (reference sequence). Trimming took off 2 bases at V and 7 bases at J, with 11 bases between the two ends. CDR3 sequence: CASSLRGSRGYTF. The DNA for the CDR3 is TGTGCCAGCAGCTTAAGAGGGAGTCGTGGCTACACCTTC.

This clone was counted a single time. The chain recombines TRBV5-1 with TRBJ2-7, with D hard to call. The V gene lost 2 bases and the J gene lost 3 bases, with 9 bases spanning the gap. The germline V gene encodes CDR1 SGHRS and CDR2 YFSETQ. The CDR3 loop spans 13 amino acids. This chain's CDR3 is CASSFSGDYEQYF. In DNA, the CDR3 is TGCGCCAGCAGCTTCAGTGGGGACTACGAGCAGTACTTC.

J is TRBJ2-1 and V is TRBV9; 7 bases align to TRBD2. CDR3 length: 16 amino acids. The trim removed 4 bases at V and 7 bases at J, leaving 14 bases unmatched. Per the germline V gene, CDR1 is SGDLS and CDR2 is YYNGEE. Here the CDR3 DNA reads TGTGCCAGCAGCCCACGCGGGGGAACCGACTGGAATGAGCAGTTCTTC. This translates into CASSPRGGTDWNEQFF. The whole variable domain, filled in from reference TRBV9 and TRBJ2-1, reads DSGVTQTPKHLITATGQRVTLRCSPRSGDLSVYWYQQSLDQGLQFLIQYYNGEERAKGNILERFSAQQFPDLHSELNLSSLELGDSALYFCASSPRGGTDWNEQFFGPGTRLTVL.

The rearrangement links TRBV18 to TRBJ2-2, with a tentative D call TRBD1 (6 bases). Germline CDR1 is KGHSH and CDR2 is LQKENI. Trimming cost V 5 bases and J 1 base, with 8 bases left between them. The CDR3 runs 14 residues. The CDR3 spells CASSDRKNTGELFF. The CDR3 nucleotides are TGTGCCAGCTCAGACAGGAAGAACACCGGGGAGCTGTTTTTT.

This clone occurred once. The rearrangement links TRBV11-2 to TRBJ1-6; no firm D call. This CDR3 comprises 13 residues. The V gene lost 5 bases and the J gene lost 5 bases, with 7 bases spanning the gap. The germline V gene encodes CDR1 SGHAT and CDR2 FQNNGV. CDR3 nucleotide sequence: TGTGCCAGCAGCGCTCCCCATAATTCACCCCTCCACTTT. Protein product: CASSAPHNSPLHF.